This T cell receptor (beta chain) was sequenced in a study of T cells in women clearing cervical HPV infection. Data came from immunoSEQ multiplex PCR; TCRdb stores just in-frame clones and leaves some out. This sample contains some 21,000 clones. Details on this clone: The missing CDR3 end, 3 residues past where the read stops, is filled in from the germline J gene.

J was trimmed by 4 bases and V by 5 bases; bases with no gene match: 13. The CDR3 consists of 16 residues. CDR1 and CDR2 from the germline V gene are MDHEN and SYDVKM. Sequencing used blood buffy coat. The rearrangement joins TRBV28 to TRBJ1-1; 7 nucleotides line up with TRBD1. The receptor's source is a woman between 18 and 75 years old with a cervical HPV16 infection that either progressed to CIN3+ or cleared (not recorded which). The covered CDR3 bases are TGTGCCAGCAGTCCTCGTCCCGGGACAGCTTTCACTGAA. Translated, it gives CASSPRPGTAFTE. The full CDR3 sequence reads CASSPRPGTAFTEAFF.